Following are 16 T cell receptor beta chains from one sample sequenced in a study of cytomegalovirus exposure and HLA in healthy donors. Sequencing used immunoSEQ multiplex PCR; TCRdb keeps in-frame clones, though not all of them. The repertoire consists of around 180,000 clones, with about 82% occurring once and the leading ten covering more than 1.1%. Sequences were obtained from PBMCs. The receptors originated from a woman aged 18-29 years in good health and CMV-seronegative.

This sequence joins TRBV6-6 and TRBJ1-1, with D perhaps matching TRBD1 (6 bases). In germline, CDR1 is MNHNY, CDR2 SVGAGI (reference sequence). This CDR3 is 14 amino acids long. V lost 2 bases and J lost 0, with 7 bases in between. The CDR3 is CASSYDRLNTEAFF. DNA for the CDR3: TGTGCCAGCAGTTACGACAGGTTGAACACTGAAGCTTTCTTT.

The V gene is TRBV7-9, the J gene TRBJ2-1, with 12 bases aligning to TRBD2. The CDR3 has 15 residues. Germline loops: CDR1 SEHNR, CDR2 FQNEAQ (reference sequence). The V gene end was trimmed by 4 bases and the J gene end by 9 bases; junction bases not matched to a gene: 7. The CDR3 DNA reads TGTGCCAGCAGCTCTAGCGGGGGGGCCTTTATTGAGCAGTTCTTC. This sequence encodes CASSSSGGAFIEQFF.

For this clone: Within the sample, other DNA sequences also encode this same CDR3. CDR3 protein: CAWSVGGTDTQYF. CDR3 nucleotide sequence: TGTGCCTGGAGTGTAGGGGGCACAGATACGCAGTATTTT. The chain employs TRBV30 and TRBJ2-3; a weak D match, TRBD1 (5 bases). The V gene's germline CDR1 is GTSNPN and CDR2 SVGIG (reference sequence). Trimming took off 0 bases at V and 1 base at J, with 5 bases between the two ends. The CDR3 spans 13 residues.

The chain links TRBV29-1 to TRBJ1-5; D is ambiguous. The CDR3 contains 10 residues. CDR1 SQVTM and CDR2 ANQGSEA come from the germline V gene. Trimming cost V 4 bases and J 5 bases, with 3 bases left between them. CDR3 sequence reads: CSVGDQPQHF. For the CDR3, the DNA is TGCAGCGTTGGCGATCAGCCCCAGCATTTT.

This clone occurred once. The rearrangement uses TRBV7-2 and TRBJ1-1; TRBD1 matches at 7 bases. CDR1 SGHTA and CDR2 FQGNSA come from the germline V gene. V gave up 8 bases and J gave up 1 base; unmatched junction bases: 10. This CDR3 is 15 amino acids long. CDR3 coding DNA: TGTGCCAGCCACCCGGGAGGGGGCGGGAACACTGAAGCTTTCTTT. Its translation is CASHPGGGGNTEAFF. Combining the CDR3 with reference TRBV7-2 and TRBJ1-1 gives the whole variable domain GAGVSQSPSNKVTEKGKDVELRCDPISGHTALYWYRQSLGQGLEFLIYFQGNSAPDKSGLPSDRFSAERTGGSVSTLTIQRTQQEDSAVYLCASHPGGGGNTEAFFGQGTRLTVV.

This chain's CDR3 is CASNQGQGFAGELFF. CDR3 DNA: TGTGCCAGCAATCAGGGACAGGGGTTTGCCGGGGAGCTGTTTTTT. The genes are TRBV6-5 and TRBJ2-2; TRBD1 agrees at 10 bases. The trim removed 7 bases at V and 6 bases at J, leaving 8 bases unmatched. The germline gives CDR1 MNHEY, CDR2 SVGAGI. The CDR3 consists of 15 residues.

This clone was counted between two and nine times. This chain connects TRBV5-1 to TRBJ1-2; possibly TRBD1 for D (5 bases). CDR3 length equals 13 residues. The V end lost 4 bases, the J end lost 10 bases, and 17 bases lay between the germline ends. Germline-derived CDR1 and CDR2 are SGHRS and YFSETQ. CDR3 loop: CASSPGGSGNYTF. For the CDR3, the DNA is TGCGCCAGCAGCCCGGGAGGGTCAGGGAACTACACCTTC.

This clone occurred once. The J gene is TRBJ2-6, the V gene TRBV19; D may be TRBD2 (7 bases). Germline V gives CDR1 LNHDA, CDR2 SQIVND (reference sequence). The CDR3 sequence is 18 residues long. Trimming shortened V by 3 bases and J by 0 bases, and 15 bases separated the two germline ends. For the CDR3, the DNA is TGTGCCAGTAGTATGCGGGGGCCTCAAGACTCTGGGGCCAACGTCCTGACTTTC. Translation gives CASSMRGPQDSGANVLTF.

V and J are TRBV5-6 and TRBJ2-5; no clear D gene. Trimming took off 6 bases at V and 4 bases at J, with 16 bases between the two ends. Germline-derived CDR1 and CDR2 are SGHDT and YYEEEE. This CDR3 has 14 amino acids. The CDR3 loop is CASIATTAVETQYF. The CDR3 DNA follows: TGTGCCAGCATCGCCACCACTGCGGTAGAGACCCAGTACTTC.

This rearrangement joins TRBV2 to TRBJ1-2; 9 nucleotides match TRBD1. The CDR3 is made up of 15 amino acids. Germline lookup yields CDR1 SNHLY and CDR2 FYNNEI. V lost 3 bases to trimming and J lost 8 bases; unmatched junction nucleotides: 10. CDR3 DNA: TGTGCCAGCAGTGATAGACAGGGGGTCTATTACGGCTACACCTTC. Amino acid sequence: CASSDRQGVYYGYTF.

V is TRBV30 and J is TRBJ1-3; 7 bases are shared with TRBD1. Looked up from germline, CDR1 is GTSNPN and CDR2 is SVGIG (reference sequence). CDR3 length: 18 amino acids. The V segment lost 3 bases and the J segment 7 bases; nucleotides outside the gene matches: 21. CDR3 nucleotide sequence: TGTGCCTGGAGGGGGACAGTTCTTGGTAGCGACCTTGGCAACACCATATATTTT. This translates into CAWRGTVLGSDLGNTIYF.

This clone was observed a handful of times. The chain joins TRBV18 to TRBJ2-7, with D perhaps TRBD1 (5 bases). CDR1 and CDR2 (germline): KGHSH, LQKENI. With 3 bases removed from V and 0 bases from J, the gap between germline ends came to 9 bases. The length of the CDR3 is 14 residues. The CDR3 region is CASSPQGTSYEQYF. The DNA for the CDR3 is TGTGCCAGCTCACCGCAGGGAACCTCCTACGAGCAGTACTTC.

The J gene is TRBJ2-3, the V gene TRBV5-1; the match to TRBD2 covers 14 bases. Germline trimming cut 0 bases from V and 6 bases from J; bases unmatched to any gene: 6. The V gene's germline CDR1 is SGHRS and CDR2 YFSETQ. The CDR3 sequence is 17 residues long. CDR3 sequence: CASSLAGLAGVSDTQYF. The CDR3 bases are TGCGCCAGCAGCTTGGCGGGACTAGCGGGAGTGAGTGATACGCAGTATTTT.

The chain recombines TRBV6-5 with TRBJ1-6; the D is unclear. Germline V gene data show CDR1 as MNHEY and CDR2 as SVGAGI. CDR3 length: 15 amino acids. The ends were cut back, 7 bases at V and 0 bases at J, with 10 bases in the middle. This chain's CDR3 is CASTLVSSYNSPLHF. The CDR3 coding sequence is TGTGCCAGCACCCTAGTGTCCTCCTATAATTCACCCCTCCACTTT.

The rearrangement joins TRBV10-3 to TRBJ2-5; D is ambiguous. CDR1 ENHRY and CDR2 SYGVKD come from the germline V gene. The CDR3 runs to 15 residues. Trimming took 2 bases from V and 2 from J, leaving 12 bases between them. The CDR3 sequence: CAISEPSRPQETQYF. The DNA for the CDR3 is TGTGCCATCAGTGAGCCCTCTAGACCTCAAGAGACCCAGTACTTC.

The V call is TRBV30, the J call TRBJ2-2; TRBD1 might be the D (6 bases). Germline CDR1 GTSNPN, CDR2 SVGIG (reference sequence). Trimming took 6 bases from V and 2 from J, leaving 10 bases between them. The CDR3 runs to 13 residues. CDR3 sequence reads: CACLDRNTGELFF. The CDR3 bases are TGTGCCTGCCTGGACAGAAACACCGGGGAGCTGTTTTTT.